These 6 T cell receptor beta chains came from one sample sequenced in a study of blood T cell repertoires in COVID-19. Measured with immunoSEQ multiplex PCR; TCRdb has only the in-frame clones, and not every one. The data show some 290,000 clones, with approximately 90% seen just once and about 4% held by the top ten. The sequenced sample was PBMCs or T cells enriched from blood (not recorded which). All receptors derive from a woman in her thirties who had been exposed to COVID-19.

The gene calls are TRBV3-1 (or the pseudogene TRBV3-2) and TRBJ1-2; a possible D gene is TRBD1 (5 bases). Germline CDR1 and CDR2: LGHDT and YNNKEL (reference sequence). The V and J ends lost 0 bases and 2 bases respectively, with 16 bases between them. The CDR3 consists of 17 residues. The CDR3 region has the DNA TGTGCCAGCAGCCAAGATCTTTTTCGGGGGGTCAACTATGGCTACACCTTC. Translated: CASSQDLFRGVNYGYTF.

The chain uses TRBV6-5 and TRBJ2-7, with TRBD1 matching 8 bases. The junction had 9 bases not matched to a gene; V was cut back by 6 bases and J by 2 bases. The CDR3 spans 15 residues. In germline, CDR1 is MNHEY, CDR2 SVGAGI. For the CDR3, the DNA is TGTGCCAGCAGGGCAGACAGGGGCCTAACCTACGAGCAGTACTTC. As protein: CASRADRGLTYEQYF.

V and J are TRBV12-3 or TRBV12-4 and TRBJ1-1; no definite D call. With 1 base removed from V and 7 bases from J, the gap between germline ends came to 10 bases. There are 13 residues in the CDR3. CDR3 in DNA: TGTGCCAGCAGTTTAGGATCCGGGATTGAAGCTTTCTTT. Translation gives CASSLGSGIEAFF.

The rearrangement uses TRBV6-5 and TRBJ1-5, with D hard to call. The V gene's germline CDR1 is MNHEY and CDR2 SVGAGI. V was clipped by 6 bases and J by 2 bases, with 14 bases between them. The CDR3 totals 15 residues. CDR3 sequence: CASRRRRVGNQPQHF. The DNA of the CDR3 is TGTGCCAGCAGACGCAGGAGGGTCGGCAATCAGCCCCAGCATTTT.

This chain uses TRBV12-3 or TRBV12-4 with TRBJ2-1; tentatively, D is TRBD1 (5 bases). The CDR3 spans 13 residues. Trimming took 5 bases from V and 9 from J, leaving 14 bases between them. The CDR3 sequence is CASSQQVPAEQFF. CDR3 DNA: TGTGCCAGCAGTCAACAGGTACCCGCTGAGCAGTTCTTC.

This chain links TRBV3-1 (or the pseudogene TRBV3-2) with TRBJ2-5; a weak D match, TRBD1 (5 bases). The germline V and J ends were trimmed by 3 bases and 7 bases, with 12 bases remaining between them. The CDR3 runs to 13 residues. The V gene's germline CDR1 is LGHDT and CDR2 YNNKEL (reference sequence). CDR3 residues: CASSQVDRPTQYF. CDR3 nucleotide sequence: TGTGCCAGCAGCCAGGTTGACAGACCGACCCAGTACTTC.